The 19 T cell receptor beta chains below were found in one sample sequenced in a study of T cell responses to AZD1222 COVID-19 vaccine. Repertoires were generated with immunoSEQ multiplex PCR, while TCRdb's copy carries only in-frame clones and drops some. This sample carries about 100,000 clones, roughly 90% of them seen once, and the ten largest clones take 0.95% to 1.5%. Sequencing used peripheral blood, obtained on day 0 of AZD1222 vaccination. All receptors derive from an adult in good health.

This CDR3 is CASSYRELESPLHF. DNA for the CDR3: TGTGCCAGCAGCTACAGGGAATTAGAGTCACCCCTCCACTTT. V gene TRBV7-8 combines with J gene TRBJ1-6, with D perhaps matching TRBD1 (6 bases). CDR3 length: 14 residues. V shed 4 bases and J shed 10 bases, with 14 bases lying between them. Germline CDR1 reads SGHVS; CDR2 reads FQNEAQ.

J is TRBJ1-4 and V is TRBV18, with a tentative D call TRBD1 (5 bases). Germline loops: CDR1 KGHSH, CDR2 LQKENI. V lost 2 bases, J lost 3 bases, and 13 bases lay in between. The CDR3 covers 16 residues. The DNA of the CDR3 is TGTGCCAGCTCACCAGCTAGGGGCGCGGCTAATGAAAAACTGTTTTTT. Its protein product is CASSPARGAANEKLFF.

Concerning this clone: This specimen includes other DNA sequences encoding the same CDR3. The genes are TRBV7-2 and TRBJ2-3; D is unclear. V lost 5 bases and J lost 3, with 3 bases in between. CDR3 size: 11 residues. Germline lookup yields CDR1 SGHTA and CDR2 FQGNSA. The CDR3: CASSLTDTQYF. The CDR3, as DNA: TGTGCCAGCAGCCTTACAGATACGCAGTATTTT.

The V call is TRBV15, the J call TRBJ1-2; D uncertain. Trimming removed 0 bases from V and 11 bases from J, with 7 bases in between. Germline CDR1 reads LNHNV; CDR2 reads YYDKDF (reference sequence). This CDR3 comprises 11 residues. For the CDR3, the DNA is TGTGCCACCAGCAGAGACGGTCAGTACACCTTC. It specifies CATSRDGQYTF.

The rearrangement uses TRBV7-8 and TRBJ1-1; 10 bases map to TRBD1. Germline lookup yields CDR1 SGHVS and CDR2 FQNEAQ. The CDR3 has 14 residues. The V segment lost 5 bases and the J segment 2 bases; nucleotides outside the gene matches: 2. The CDR3 DNA reads as TGTGCCAGCAGCAGGGACAGGGGAAACACTGAAGCTTTCTTT. Translating it yields CASSRDRGNTEAFF. The whole variable domain, remainder taken from reference TRBV7-8 and TRBJ1-1, is GAGVSQSPRYKVAKRGQDVALRCDPISGHVSLFWYQQALGQGPEFLTYFQNEAQLDKSGLPSDRFFAERPEGSVSTLKIQRTQQEDSAVYLCASSRDRGNTEAFFGQGTRLTVV.

The chain uses TRBV27 and TRBJ2-1, with a possible D match to TRBD2 (5 bases). V lost 4 bases to trimming and J lost 9 bases, with 13 bases between them. Germline-derived CDR1 and CDR2 are MNHEY and SMNVEV (reference sequence). The CDR3 sequence is 13 residues long. CDR3 residues: CASSSTRSGEQFF. The DNA for the CDR3 is TGTGCCAGCAGTTCGACTCGGAGCGGTGAGCAGTTCTTC.

As for this clone: An end of the junction does not agree with germline; a read error may underlie this. The rearrangement uses TRBV28 and TRBJ1-3, with 7 nucleotides matching TRBD1. The CDR3 has 11 residues. Germline values: CDR1 MDHEN, CDR2 SYDVKM. CDR3 region: CASSFPDRLHF. DNA for the CDR3: TGTGCCAGCAGTTTCCCGGACAGGTTACATTTT.

This clone was observed a single time. The chain is built from TRBV27 and TRBJ2-2; 16 bases align to TRBD2. CDR1 is MNHEY and CDR2 is SMNVEV in the germline V gene (reference sequence). CDR3 length equals 16 residues. The V and J ends lost 5 bases and 7 bases, in that order; junction bases with no gene match: 4. This CDR3 reads CASSPGTSGGVGELFF. CDR3 DNA sequence: TGTGCCAGCAGTCCAGGGACTAGCGGGGGGGTCGGGGAGCTGTTTTTT.

This chain connects TRBV15 to TRBJ2-7, with 10 positions matching TRBD1. This CDR3 contains 15 residues. The V gene end was trimmed by 3 bases and the J gene end by 0 bases; junction bases not matched to a gene: 2. Germline V gene lookup returns CDR1 LNHNV and CDR2 YYDKDF (reference sequence). The CDR3 here is CATSRDRGDSYEQYF. The CDR3 DNA reads TGTGCCACCAGCAGGGACAGGGGGGACTCCTACGAGCAGTACTTC.

This clone was found once. The gene calls are TRBV5-1 and TRBJ1-1, with D tentatively TRBD1 (6 bases). V was clipped by 3 bases and J by 4 bases, with 16 bases between them. The CDR3 totals 15 residues. CDR1 is SGHRS and CDR2 is YFSETQ in the germline V gene. The CDR3 sequence is CASSWEQGTITEAFF. CDR3 sequence (DNA): TGCGCCAGCAGCTGGGAACAGGGCACAATCACTGAAGCTTTCTTT. The variable domain in full, completed from reference TRBV5-1 and TRBJ1-1, reads KAGVTQTPRYLIKTRGQQVTLSCSPISGHRSVSWYQQTPGQGLQFLFEYFSETQRNKGNFPGRFSGRQFSNSRSEMNVSTLELGDSALYLCASSWEQGTITEAFFGQGTRLTVV.

The V call is TRBV7-2, the J call TRBJ2-1; D assignment may be TRBD1 or TRBD2 (6 bases each). The germline V gene encodes CDR1 SGHTA and CDR2 FQGNSA. This CDR3 is built from 17 residues. V gave up 0 bases and J gave up 6 bases, with 18 bases separating them. CDR3 in DNA: TGTGCCAGCAGCTTAGCCTCCTGGAGGGGGTCCACCAATGAGCAGTTCTTC. It translates to CASSLASWRGSTNEQFF.

This clone is a singleton in its sample. The V and J genes are TRBV29-1 and TRBJ1-6, with TRBD1 matching over 7 bases. V trimming: 7 bases; J trimming: 6 bases; junction bases outside the gene matches: 9. CDR1 is SQVTM and CDR2 is ANQGSEA in the germline V gene. The CDR3 contains 14 residues. The CDR3, as DNA: TGCAGCGCCCGGACAGGTCGGAGTAATTCACCCCTCCACTTT. This encodes CSARTGRSNSPLHF.

The rearrangement joins TRBV24-1 to TRBJ2-2, with 10 bases that match TRBD1. Germline assignment: CDR1 KGHDR and CDR2 SFDVKD. This CDR3 contains 15 residues. J was trimmed by 5 bases and V by 5 bases; bases with no gene match: 4. Written as DNA, the CDR3 is TGTGCCACCAGTGCACTGGGACAGGGGACCGGGGAGCTGTTTTTT. Protein sequence: CATSALGQGTGELFF.

The J gene is TRBJ1-6, the V gene TRBV6-6; 8 bases line up with TRBD1. J lost 9 bases, V lost 7 bases, and 8 bases had no gene match. The CDR3 is made up of 14 amino acids. Per the germline V gene, CDR1 is MNHNY and CDR2 is SVGAGI (reference sequence). Written as DNA, the CDR3 is TGTGCCAGCACCTTACAGGGGGACGCTTCACCCCTCCACTTT. It yields the protein CASTLQGDASPLHF.

The chain joins TRBV2 to TRBJ1-2, with 9 bases that match TRBD1. Trimming took 5 bases from V and 3 from J; bases not matched to a gene: 7. The CDR3 is made up of 15 amino acids. Per germline, CDR1 SNHLY and CDR2 FYNNEI. The CDR3 sequence is CASSSGTGSYYGYTF. DNA for the CDR3: TGTGCCAGCAGTTCCGGGACAGGGAGCTACTATGGCTACACCTTC.

The chain uses TRBV29-1 and TRBJ2-4; D unclear. Germline lookup yields CDR1 SQVTM and CDR2 ANQGSEA. Deletions cut 1 base from V and 2 bases from J, with 6 bases between. The CDR3 extends over 13 amino acids. The CDR3 coding sequence is TGCAGCGTTGAAGGAGGATCCAAAAACATTCAGTACTTC. Translated: CSVEGGSKNIQYF.

In DNA, the CDR3 is TGTGCCAGCAGTGCTTTTTATCCAACTAATGAAAAACTGTTTTTT. Translated: CASSAFYPTNEKLFF. The chain carries TRBV25-1 and TRBJ1-4, with unresolved D. This CDR3 contains 15 residues. Germline V gene sequence: CDR1 MGHDK, CDR2 SYGVNS. V was clipped by 4 bases and J by 0 bases, with 9 bases between them.

The chain combines TRBV6-5 with TRBJ1-5, with D maybe TRBD1 (5 bases). V was shortened by 6 bases and J by 4 bases, with 13 bases between the two germline ends. Germline CDR1 is MNHEY and CDR2 is SVGAGI. There are 14 residues in the CDR3. CDR3 sequence (DNA): TGTGCCAGCAGGTCCTGGGGGGAAAATCAGCCCCAGCATTTT. It encodes CASRSWGENQPQHF.

The chain joins TRBV7-9 to TRBJ1-3; D unclear. Germline CDR1 and CDR2: SEHNR and FQNEAQ (reference sequence). The germline V and J ends were trimmed by 5 bases and 2 bases, with 10 bases remaining between them. This CDR3 spans 14 amino acids. The CDR3 region is CASSPTGAGNTIYF. CDR3 DNA sequence: TGTGCCAGCAGCCCGACGGGAGCTGGAAACACCATATATTTT.